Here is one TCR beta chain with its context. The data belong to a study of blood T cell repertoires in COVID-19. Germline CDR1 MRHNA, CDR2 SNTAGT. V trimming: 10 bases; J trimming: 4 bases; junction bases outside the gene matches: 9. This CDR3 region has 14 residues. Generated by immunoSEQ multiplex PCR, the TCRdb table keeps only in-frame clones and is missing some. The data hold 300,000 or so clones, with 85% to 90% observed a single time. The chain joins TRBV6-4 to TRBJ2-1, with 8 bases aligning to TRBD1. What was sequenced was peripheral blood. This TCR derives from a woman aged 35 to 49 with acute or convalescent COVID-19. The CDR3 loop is CATGTGGAYNEQFF. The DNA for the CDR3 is TGTGCCACCGGAACAGGGGGTGCATACAATGAGCAGTTCTTC.